These 19 T cell receptor beta chains came from one sample sequenced in a study of control samples from healthy donors and cancer patients. Clones were read by immunoSEQ multiplex PCR, and TCRdb kept only the in-frame ones, dropping some. The sample holds 150,000 or so clones, around 94% seen once. Sequencing used blood. These receptors all stem from a man aged 40-50 years in good health.

The rearrangement uses TRBV6-5 and TRBJ2-2; D uncertain. Germline values: CDR1 MNHEY, CDR2 SVGAGI. The CDR3 has 14 amino acids. Trimming removed 5 bases at V and 6 bases at J, with 13 bases between. The CDR3 nucleotides are TGTGCCAGCAGTCCTATTATGGGGTCCGGGGAGCTGTTTTTT. This sequence encodes CASSPIMGSGELFF.

The chain recombines TRBV20-1 with TRBJ2-7; D perhaps matches TRBD2 (5 bases). The CDR3 is made up of 14 amino acids. Trimming left V 3 bases short and J 1 base short, with 13 bases between. Germline lookup yields CDR1 DFQATT and CDR2 SNEGSKA (reference sequence). The CDR3 DNA reads as TGCAGTGCTAGTAGGGCTAGCCGATCCTACGAGCAGTACTTC. Protein: CSASRASRSYEQYF.

V is TRBV21-1 and J is TRBJ2-5; the table gives TRBD2 as D, unverified against the DNA. TRBV21-1 is a pseudogene locus. The CDR3 extends over 17 amino acids. CDR3 residues: CASSKWASGRRGETQYF. CDR3 sequence (DNA): TGTGCCAGCAGCAAGTGGGCTAGCGGGAGGAGGGGAGAGACCCAGTACTTC.

The gene calls are TRBV9 and TRBJ2-7, with D possibly being TRBD2 (6 bases). The CDR3 contains 15 residues. Germline loops: CDR1 SGDLS, CDR2 YYNGEE. The V end lost 0 bases, the J end lost 0 bases, and 10 bases lay between the germline ends. CDR3 nucleotides: TGTGCCAGCAGCGTAGACGGACTACACTCCTACGAGCAGTACTTC. Its protein product is CASSVDGLHSYEQYF.

The J gene is TRBJ2-1, the V gene TRBV19; D is perhaps TRBD2 (5 bases). From germline, CDR1 is LNHDA and CDR2 SQIVND (reference sequence). The CDR3 has 17 amino acids. V was clipped by 4 bases and J by 9 bases, with 25 bases between them. In DNA form, the CDR3 reads TGTGCCAGTAGTAGAGGGAAAGGCGGGCCCCAATTGGGTGAGCAGTTCTTC. This codes for CASSRGKGGPQLGEQFF.

The chain combines TRBV10-3 with TRBJ2-1; D unresolved. V gave up 2 bases and J gave up 8 bases, with 7 bases separating them. CDR1 and CDR2 (germline): ENHRY, SYGVKD. The CDR3 length is 12 residues. The CDR3: CAISEALDEQFF. DNA for the CDR3: TGTGCCATCAGTGAGGCTCTGGATGAGCAGTTCTTC.

This chain links TRBV24-1 with TRBJ2-4, with D uncertain. Trimming removed 4 bases at V and 9 bases at J, with 12 bases between. This CDR3 spans 13 amino acids. Per germline, CDR1 KGHDR and CDR2 SFDVKD. CDR3 bases: TGTGCCACCAGTGACTCTGATCCGGGCATTCAGTACTTC. Translating it yields CATSDSDPGIQYF.

The CDR3 DNA reads as TGTGCCACCAGCCTTAGCGGGGGGCGGGGAGAGACCCAGTACTTC. Its translation is CATSLSGGRGETQYF. This chain connects TRBV15 to TRBJ2-5; TRBD2 matches 10 bases. Unmatched junction bases numbered 7, after V lost 5 bases and J lost 4 bases. This CDR3 comprises 15 residues. The germline V gene has CDR1 LNHNV and CDR2 YYDKDF (reference sequence). Full variable domain (rest looked up from reference TRBV15 and TRBJ2-5): DAMVIQNPRYQVTQFGKPVTLSCSQTLNHNVMYWYQQKSSQAPKLLFHYYDKDFNNEADTPDNFQSRRPNTSFCFLDIRSPGLGDTAMYLCATSLSGGRGETQYFGPGTRLLVL.

The genes are TRBV6-1 and TRBJ2-1, with TRBD2 matching 12 bases. CDR3 length: 17 amino acids. V trimming: 0 bases; J trimming: 8 bases; junction bases outside the gene matches: 8. The germline V gene has CDR1 MNHNS and CDR2 SASEGT. CDR3 protein: CASSEATASGGAYEQFF. In nucleotides, the CDR3 is TGTGCCAGCAGTGAAGCAACGGCTAGCGGGGGGGCCTATGAGCAGTTCTTC.

V gene TRBV2 combines with J gene TRBJ2-7; D is possibly TRBD1 (6 bases). V lost 6 bases to trimming and J lost 3 bases, with 18 bases between them. Looked up from germline, CDR1 is SNHLY and CDR2 is FYNNEI. The CDR3 totals 15 residues. CDR3 bases: TGTGCCAGCAGCGAAACCACAGGGTTGCGCTACGAGCAGTACTTC. This translates into CASSETTGLRYEQYF. Drawing the rest from reference TRBV2 and TRBJ2-7, the complete variable domain is EPEVTQTPSHQVTQMGQEVILRCVPISNHLYFYWYRQILGQKVEFLVSFYNNEISEKSEIFDDQFSVERPDGSNFTLKIRSTKLEDSAMYFCASSETTGLRYEQYFGPGTRLTVT.

The CDR3 is CAISGKQGALNTEAFF. The CDR3 DNA is TGTGCCATCAGTGGAAAACAGGGGGCCCTTAACACTGAAGCTTTCTTT. The chain joins TRBV10-3 to TRBJ1-1; 9 nucleotides line up with TRBD1. CDR1 and CDR2 from the germline V gene are ENHRY and SYGVKD. CDR3 length: 16 residues. With V trimmed by 4 bases and J by 2 bases, 8 bases remained unmatched.

The rearrangement links TRBV7-3 to TRBJ2-1; D might be TRBD2 (5 bases). The CDR3 has 15 amino acids. The V and J ends lost 5 bases and 8 bases respectively, with 19 bases between them. Germline values: CDR1 SGHTA, CDR2 FQGTGA. CDR3: CASSTTTSAADEQFF. CDR3 DNA sequence: TGTGCCAGCAGCACCACCACTAGTGCCGCTGATGAGCAGTTCTTC.

The chain uses TRBV30 and TRBJ1-3, with D uncertain. V was pared by 4 bases and J by 3 bases, with 7 bases between. Per germline, CDR1 GTSNPN and CDR2 SVGIG (reference sequence). This CDR3 spans 12 amino acids. This CDR3 is CAWTDFGNTIYF. CDR3 DNA: TGTGCCTGGACCGATTTTGGAAACACCATATATTTT.

The gene calls are TRBV7-9 and TRBJ2-6, with 12 bases that match TRBD1. Germline V lookup: CDR1 SEHNR, CDR2 FQNEAQ (reference sequence). With V trimmed by 5 bases and J by 0 bases, 5 bases remained unmatched. The CDR3 consists of 18 residues. The CDR3 DNA is TGTGCCAGCAGCATGGGGACAGGGGGCCCCTCTGGGGCCAACGTCCTGACTTTC. This encodes CASSMGTGGPSGANVLTF.

The gene calls are TRBV2 and TRBJ1-5; D is unclear. The V and J ends lost 1 base and 0 bases respectively, with 16 bases between them. This CDR3 comprises 18 residues. Germline CDR1 reads SNHLY; CDR2 reads FYNNEI. The CDR3 bases are TGTGCCAGCAGTGAAGTTAAGCGGTGGGGATATAGCAATCAGCCCCAGCATTTT. This translates into CASSEVKRWGYSNQPQHF.

Turning to this clone: At one end, the junction sequence differs from germline, possibly due to a read error. This CDR3 is CASSSNQGAGELFF. The CDR3 nucleotides are TGTGCTAGCAGCTCCAATCAGGGGGCCGGGGAGCTGTTTTTT. V is TRBV7-7 and J is TRBJ2-2; 7 positions match TRBD1. CDR1 is SSHAT and CDR2 is FNYEAQ in the germline V gene (reference sequence). This CDR3 region has 14 residues.

The chain employs TRBV15 and TRBJ2-3, with 10 bases identical to TRBD2. V dropped 3 bases and J dropped 4; count of bases not matched to a gene: 10. The CDR3 loop spans 17 amino acids. Germline values: CDR1 LNHNV, CDR2 YYDKDF (reference sequence). CDR3 in amino acids: CATSRYAGTSDSDTQYF. CDR3 coding DNA: TGTGCCACCAGCAGGTACGCCGGGACTAGCGATTCAGATACGCAGTATTTT.

V and J are TRBV27 and TRBJ2-7; the D gene is possibly TRBD1 (5 bases). Germline-derived CDR1 and CDR2 are MNHEY and SMNVEV (reference sequence). The CDR3 is made up of 14 amino acids. V dropped 5 bases and J dropped 7 bases, with 18 bases sitting between them. In DNA form, the CDR3 reads TGTGCCAGCAGTCCACGACAGTTGGCTAGAGAGCAGTACTTC. Encoded protein: CASSPRQLAREQYF.

J is TRBJ1-1 and V is TRBV7-9; a weak D match, TRBD1 (5 bases). Per germline, CDR1 SEHNR and CDR2 FQNEAQ (reference sequence). CDR3 length: 16 amino acids. Deletions cut 3 bases from V and 8 bases from J, with 22 bases between. CDR3 loop: CASSFHWRGGFGEAFF. The DNA of the CDR3 is TGTGCCAGCAGCTTTCACTGGAGGGGCGGGTTTGGAGAAGCTTTCTTT. Together with reference TRBV7-9 and TRBJ1-1, the CDR3 gives the full variable domain: DTGVSQNPRHKITKRGQNVTFRCDPISEHNRLYWYRQTLGQGPEFLTYFQNEAQLEKSRLLSDRFSAERPKGSFSTLEIQRTEQGDSAMYLCASSFHWRGGFGEAFFGQGTRLTVV.